This T cell receptor (beta chain) was identified during a study of cytomegalovirus exposure and HLA in healthy donors. The data were produced by immunoSEQ multiplex PCR, yet TCRdb's version contains in-frame clones alone and is incomplete. The sample includes about 98,000 clones, roughly 87% of them seen just once. CDR1 and CDR2 from the germline V gene are SNHLY and FYNNEI. The CDR3 covers 15 residues. V gave up 6 bases and J gave up 1 base, with 15 bases separating them. The sequencing input was PBMCs. This rearrangement joins TRBV2 to TRBJ1-1; weak D call: TRBD1 (6 bases). This TCR was recovered from a man younger than 35 in good health and CMV-seropositive. CDR3 region: CASSGGLLPNTEAFF. DNA of the CDR3: TGTGCCAGCAGCGGGGGGCTCCTGCCGAACACTGAAGCTTTCTTT.